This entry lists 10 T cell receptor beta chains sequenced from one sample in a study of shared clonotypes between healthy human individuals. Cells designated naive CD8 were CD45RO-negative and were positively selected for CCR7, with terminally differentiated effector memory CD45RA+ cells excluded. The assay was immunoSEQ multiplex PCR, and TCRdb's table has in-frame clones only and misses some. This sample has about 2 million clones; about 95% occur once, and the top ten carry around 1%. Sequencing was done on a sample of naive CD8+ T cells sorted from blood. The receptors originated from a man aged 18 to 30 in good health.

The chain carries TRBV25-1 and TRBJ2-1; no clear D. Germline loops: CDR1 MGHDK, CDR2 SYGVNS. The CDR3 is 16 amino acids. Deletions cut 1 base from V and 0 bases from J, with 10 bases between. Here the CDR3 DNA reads TGTGCCAGCAGTGAATGGAACAGAAGCTCCTACAATGAGCAGTTCTTC. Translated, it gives CASSEWNRSSYNEQFF. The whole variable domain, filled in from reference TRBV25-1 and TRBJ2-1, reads EADIYQTPRYLVIGTGKKITLECSQTMGHDKMYWYQQDPGMELHLIHYSYGVNSTEKGDLSSESTVSRIRTEHFPLTLESARPSHTSQYLCASSEWNRSSYNEQFFGPGTRLTVL.

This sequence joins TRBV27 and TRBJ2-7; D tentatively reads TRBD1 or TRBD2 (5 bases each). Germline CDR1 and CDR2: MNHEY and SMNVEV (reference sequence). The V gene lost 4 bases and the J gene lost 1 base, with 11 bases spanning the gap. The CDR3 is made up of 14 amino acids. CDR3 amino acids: CASSYVGGSYEQYF. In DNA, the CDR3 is TGTGCCAGCAGTTATGTTGGGGGATCCTACGAGCAGTACTTC.

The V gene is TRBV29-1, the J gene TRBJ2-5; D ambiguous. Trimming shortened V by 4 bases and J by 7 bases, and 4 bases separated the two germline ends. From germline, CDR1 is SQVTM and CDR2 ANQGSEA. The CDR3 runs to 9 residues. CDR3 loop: CSVGGTQYF. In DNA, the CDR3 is TGCAGCGTTGGCGGGACCCAGTACTTC.

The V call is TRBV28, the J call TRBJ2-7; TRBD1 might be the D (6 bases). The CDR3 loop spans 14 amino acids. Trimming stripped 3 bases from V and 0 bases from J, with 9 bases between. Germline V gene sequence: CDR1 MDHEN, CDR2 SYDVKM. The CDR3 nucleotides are TGTGCCAGCAGTTTTGGGACACTCTCCTACGAGCAGTACTTC. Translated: CASSFGTLSYEQYF.

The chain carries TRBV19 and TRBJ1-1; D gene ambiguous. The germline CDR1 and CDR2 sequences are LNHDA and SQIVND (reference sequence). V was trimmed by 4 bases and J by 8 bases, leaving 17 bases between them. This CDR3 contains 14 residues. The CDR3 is CASSTAPGRPEAFF. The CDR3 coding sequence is TGTGCCAGTAGTACCGCGCCCGGCAGACCCGAAGCTTTCTTT.

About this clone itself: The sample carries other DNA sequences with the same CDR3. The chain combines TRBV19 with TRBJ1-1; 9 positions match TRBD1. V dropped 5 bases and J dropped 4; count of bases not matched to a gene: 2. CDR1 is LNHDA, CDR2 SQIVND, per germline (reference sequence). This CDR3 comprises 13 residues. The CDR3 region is CASSLTGGTEAFF. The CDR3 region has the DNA TGTGCCAGTAGTTTGACAGGGGGCACTGAAGCTTTCTTT.

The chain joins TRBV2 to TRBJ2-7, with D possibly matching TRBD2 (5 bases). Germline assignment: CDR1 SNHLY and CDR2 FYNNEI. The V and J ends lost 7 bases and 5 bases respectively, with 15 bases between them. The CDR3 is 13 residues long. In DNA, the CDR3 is TGTGCCAGCACTAGACTACTTGCCGACGAGCAGTACTTC. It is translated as CASTRLLADEQYF.

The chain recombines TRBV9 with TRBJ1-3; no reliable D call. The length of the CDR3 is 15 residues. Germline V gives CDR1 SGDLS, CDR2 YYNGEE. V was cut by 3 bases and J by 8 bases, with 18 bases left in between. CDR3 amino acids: CASSEGGRTLDTIYF. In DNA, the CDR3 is TGTGCCAGCAGCGAGGGCGGACGTACGCTGGACACCATATATTTT. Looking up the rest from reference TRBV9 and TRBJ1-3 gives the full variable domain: DSGVTQTPKHLITATGQRVTLRCSPRSGDLSVYWYQQSLDQGLQFLIQYYNGEERAKGNILERFSAQQFPDLHSELNLSSLELGDSALYFCASSEGGRTLDTIYFGEGSWLTVV.

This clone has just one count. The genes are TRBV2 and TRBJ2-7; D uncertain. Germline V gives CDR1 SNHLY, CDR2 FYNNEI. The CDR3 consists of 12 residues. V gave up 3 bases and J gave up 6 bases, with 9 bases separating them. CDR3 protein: CASSDQSVEQYF. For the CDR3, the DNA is TGTGCCAGCAGTGATCAAAGCGTCGAGCAGTACTTC.

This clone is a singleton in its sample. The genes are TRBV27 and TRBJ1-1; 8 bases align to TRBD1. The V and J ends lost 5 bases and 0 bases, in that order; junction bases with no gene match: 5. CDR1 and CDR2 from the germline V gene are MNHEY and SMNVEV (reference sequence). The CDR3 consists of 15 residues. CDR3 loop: CASSPPDRVNTEAFF. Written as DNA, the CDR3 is TGTGCCAGCAGTCCCCCGGACAGGGTGAACACTGAAGCTTTCTTT.